This T cell receptor (beta chain) was sequenced during a study of radiotherapy plus CTLA-4 blockade in lung cancer. Across the study: Disease control reached 31%, with objective responses in approximately 17%.

Study outcomes and limitations: Reports state that early shifts in blood T cell clones, with interferon-beta, best predicted response. After radiotherapy and ipilimumab, tumor-derived clones expanded in peripheral blood.

V was trimmed by 3 bases and J by 4 bases, leaving 6 bases between them. Germline CDR1 is SEHNR and CDR2 is FQNEAQ (reference sequence). The CDR3 has 13 amino acids. Patients with chemo-refractory metastatic non-small-cell lung cancer received focal radiation plus CTLA-4 blockade with ipilimumab. Concerning this clone: No antigen is known for it.

Clones were sequenced by immunoSEQ multiplex PCR, and TCRdb holds only the in-frame ones, with some missing. The repertoire includes some 77,000 clones, more than 75% of them detected once, and approximately 1.9% sits in the top ten. This specimen was peripheral blood, taken from a patient treated with radiotherapy plus ipilimumab. The receptor was derived from a human donor with non-small cell lung cancer who had a partial response to radiotherapy plus ipilimumab. The chain carries TRBV7-9 and TRBJ2-2; D gene uncertain. The CDR3, as DNA: TGTGCCAGCAGCTTTACACCCACCGGGGAGCTGTTTTTT. Its protein is CASSFTPTGELFF.